Below, 22 T cell receptor beta chains from the same sample are listed, as sequenced in a study of T cells in Graves' hyperthyroidism and ophthalmopathy. Template material for amplifying TCR beta CDR3 regions consisted of RNA transcripts. Primed by the HTBI set, a first-round RT-PCR was run on the TCR CDR3. TCRdb recomputed calls from the multiplex PCR reads with MiXCR, one row per CDR3 protein. The table records approximately 400,000 distinct CDR3 sequences, 14% to 15% of them present only once. Sequenced material: blood. The receptors stem from a woman aged 25 to 39 with Graves' hyperthyroidism.

The chain recombines TRBV28 with TRBJ2-6; D possibly matches TRBD1 or TRBD2 (6 bases each). The V gene lost 7 bases and the J gene lost 4 bases, with 11 bases spanning the gap. The CDR3 length is 14 residues. CDR1 and CDR2 (germline): MDHEN, SYDVKM. This CDR3 reads CASTKGGGANVLTF. The CDR3 bases are TGTGCCAGCACCAAAGGGGGGGGGGCCAACGTCCTGACTTTC.

This clonotype appeared many times. The CDR3 sequence: CASSLSSGRAFNEQFF. CDR3 bases: TGTGCCAGCAGTTTATCTAGCGGGAGGGCCTTCAATGAGCAGTTCTTC. The gene calls are TRBV28 and TRBJ2-1; 12 bases are shared with TRBD2. The germline V gene encodes CDR1 MDHEN and CDR2 SYDVKM. This CDR3 comprises 16 residues. The V gene end was trimmed by 1 base and the J gene end by 6 bases; junction bases not matched to a gene: 4.

This clonotype was detected ten times or more. This chain connects TRBV3-1 to TRBJ2-3, with 12 bases fitting TRBD2. The CDR3 is 16 residues long. Per the germline V gene, CDR1 is LGHDT and CDR2 is YNNKEL (reference sequence). Trimming removed 0 bases from V and 6 bases from J; junction bases left unmatched: 4. The CDR3 DNA reads as TGTGCCAGCAGCCAAGATAAACTAGCGGGAGGCGATACGCAGTATTTT. It translates to CASSQDKLAGGDTQYF.

This clonotype was detected a few times. V gene TRBV6-2 or TRBV6-3 combines with J gene TRBJ2-3, with 10 bases fitting TRBD2. This CDR3 contains 19 residues. The germline V gene has CDR1 MNHEY and CDR2 SVGEGT. Germline trimming cut 6 bases from V and 2 bases from J; bases unmatched to any gene: 17. Here the CDR3 reads CASSPGASGSRGYTDTQYF. The CDR3 DNA follows: TGTGCCAGCAGCCCCGGGGCTAGCGGGAGCCGGGGGTACACAGATACGCAGTATTTT.

This clonotype came up many times. The chain uses TRBV7-9 and TRBJ2-7; 7 bases map to TRBD1. The CDR3 runs 18 residues. V lost 5 bases, J lost 0 bases, and 16 bases stayed unmatched. Germline loops: CDR1 SEHNR, CDR2 FQNEAQ (reference sequence). CDR3 loop: CASSDTWIRQGNSYEQYF. The CDR3 region has the DNA TGTGCCAGCAGCGATACCTGGATTCGACAGGGAAACTCCTACGAGCAGTACTTC.

The chain employs TRBV7-3 and TRBJ1-2; D is unclear. Trimming took off 2 bases at V and 3 bases at J, with 13 bases between the two ends. This CDR3 region has 15 residues. Germline-derived CDR1 and CDR2 are SGHTA and FQGTGA. The DNA of the CDR3 is TGTGCCAGCAGCTTATGGGGAGGCCGAGACTATGGCTACACCTTC. Translated, it gives CASSLWGGRDYGYTF.

In its sample, this clonotype was seen many times. The chain has TRBV28 and TRBJ2-7; D is possibly TRBD1 or TRBD2 (5 bases each). Germline-derived CDR1 and CDR2 are MDHEN and SYDVKM. The CDR3 runs 12 residues. V was trimmed by 8 bases and J by 2 bases, leaving 10 bases between them. The CDR3 region is CASLGTPYEQYF. The CDR3 nucleotides read TGTGCCAGCCTCGGGACCCCCTACGAGCAGTACTTC.

The chain joins TRBV12-3 or TRBV12-4 to TRBJ2-4; no clear D. The V end lost 0 bases, the J end lost 0 bases, and 9 bases lay between the germline ends. This CDR3 has 16 residues. The DNA of the CDR3 is TGTGCCAGCAGTTTAGCGGGTAATATAGCCAAAAACATTCAGTACTTC. Amino acid sequence: CASSLAGNIAKNIQYF.

This clonotype was found many times. The chain recombines TRBV28 with TRBJ2-7; D is ambiguous. Germline V lookup: CDR1 MDHEN, CDR2 SYDVKM. This CDR3 contains 12 residues. Trimming left V 4 bases short and J 5 bases short, with 9 bases between. CDR3 nucleotides: TGTGCCAGCAGTTCTTTGGTCCACGAGCAGTACTTC. Residues: CASSSLVHEQYF.

This clonotype was seen repeatedly, ten times or more. The chain couples TRBV20-1 to TRBJ1-1; 9 positions agree with TRBD1. Germline values: CDR1 DFQATT, CDR2 SNEGSKA (reference sequence). After removal of 2 bases from V and 6 bases from J, the junction contained 19 bases not matched to a gene. This CDR3 comprises 18 residues. The CDR3 loop reads CSARQPPGTGLYNAEAFF. CDR3 in DNA: TGCAGTGCTAGACAACCACCCGGGACAGGGTTATACAACGCTGAAGCTTTCTTT.

The chain uses TRBV2 and TRBJ1-1; D call uncertain. V lost 2 bases, J lost 6 bases, and 13 bases lay in between. The germline V gene encodes CDR1 SNHLY and CDR2 FYNNEI. CDR3 size: 14 residues. The CDR3 reads CASSEWEMGSEAFF. The DNA of the CDR3 is TGTGCCAGCAGTGAATGGGAAATGGGATCTGAAGCTTTCTTT.

This clonotype was counted many times. The rearrangement uses TRBV2 and TRBJ2-1, with TRBD2 matching 10 bases. Trimming cost V 7 bases and J 2 bases; bases outside gene matches: 17. This CDR3 is built from 19 residues. Germline CDR1 and CDR2: SNHLY and FYNNEI. CDR3 DNA sequence: TGTGCCAGCATCATAGGACTTCCCGGGACTAGCGTAGCCTACAATGAGCAGTTCTTC. This sequence encodes CASIIGLPGTSVAYNEQFF.

V usage is TRBV11-2 and J usage is TRBJ2-2, with TRBD2 matching over 9 bases. Germline V gene lookup returns CDR1 SGHAT and CDR2 FQNNGV. CDR3 length: 13 amino acids. Unmatched junction bases numbered 5, after V lost 11 bases and J lost 4 bases. CDR3 DNA: TGTGCCGTTAGCGGGAGTTCCACCGGGGAGCTGTTTTTT. This encodes CAVSGSSTGELFF.

As for this clonotype: This may stem from a read error, because a much larger clone lies one nucleotide away. The chain recombines TRBV2 with TRBJ2-1; 11 bases align to TRBD2. The CDR3 loop spans 18 amino acids. After removal of 4 bases from V and 11 bases from J, the junction contained 19 bases not matched to a gene. CDR1 is SNHLY and CDR2 is FYNNEI in the germline V gene. The CDR3 bases are TGTGCCAGCAGTGTTCTAGCGGGAGGCCGAGGGGTAGGGGATCAGCAGTTCTTC. This encodes CASSVLAGGRGVGDQQFF.

The chain joins TRBV3-1 to TRBJ2-7; 9 bases are shared with TRBD2. The CDR3 totals 15 residues. Trimming cost V 2 bases and J 4 bases; bases outside gene matches: 6. Germline V gene sequence: CDR1 LGHDT, CDR2 YNNKEL (reference sequence). The CDR3 nucleotides are TGTGCCAGCAGCCAAAGGGGACTAGCTTCGTACGAGCAGTACTTC. It encodes CASSQRGLASYEQYF.

About this clonotype: The germline gene is not matched at one end of the junction; a read error may be the cause. The chain is built from TRBV13 and TRBJ2-7; no firm D call. The CDR3 loop spans 11 amino acids. The germline V gene has CDR1 PRHDT and CDR2 FYEKMQ (reference sequence). The DNA of the CDR3 is TGTGCCAGCAGCTTATACTACAAGCAGTACTTC. Its translation is CASSLYYKQYF.

This clonotype was observed a handful of times. The chain links TRBV7-2 to TRBJ2-1, with 8 positions matching TRBD1. Germline V gene data show CDR1 as SGHTA and CDR2 as FQGNSA. J was trimmed by 7 bases and V by 7 bases; bases with no gene match: 6. The CDR3 is 13 amino acids. The CDR3 coding sequence is TGTGCCAGCACCCGACAGGGGAGGAATGAGCAGTTCTTC. This sequence encodes CASTRQGRNEQFF.

At least ten counts were recorded for this clonotype. The V gene is TRBV3-1, the J gene TRBJ2-1; D is perhaps TRBD2 (6 bases). The CDR3 covers 16 residues. Germline values: CDR1 LGHDT, CDR2 YNNKEL (reference sequence). The V and J ends lost 0 bases and 5 bases respectively, with 14 bases between them. CDR3 in DNA: TGTGCCAGCAGCCAAGAACGGGAGTTTGGCCACAATGAGCAGTTCTTC. It yields the protein CASSQEREFGHNEQFF.

Many counts were recorded for this clonotype. The chain is built from TRBV5-1 and TRBJ1-6; unclear D gene. CDR3 length: 14 residues. V lost 0 bases and J 7 bases, leaving 8 bases between the germline ends. Germline V gene sequence: CDR1 SGHRS, CDR2 YFSETQ. Here the CDR3 DNA reads TGCGCCAGCAGCTTGGGCGACGGAAATTCACCCCTCCACTTT. It yields the protein CASSLGDGNSPLHF.

This rearrangement joins TRBV19 to TRBJ1-5; unclear D gene. Germline V gene data show CDR1 as LNHDA and CDR2 as SQIVND (reference sequence). The CDR3 spans 12 residues. Trimming took off 1 base at V and 6 bases at J, with 4 bases between the two ends. The CDR3 region is CASSIGGQPQHF. Written as DNA, the CDR3 is TGTGCCAGTAGTATAGGGGGTCAGCCCCAGCATTTT. Variable domain in full (rest from reference TRBV19 and TRBJ1-5): DGGITQSPKYLFRKEGQNVTLSCEQNLNHDAMYWYRQDPGQGLRLIYYSQIVNDFQKGDIAEGYSVSREKKESFPLTVTSAQKNPTAFYLCASSIGGQPQHFGDGTRLSIL.

Comments on this clonotype: A junction boundary mismatches the germline segment, possibly from a read error. The rearrangement joins TRBV9 to TRBJ2-3, with unresolved D. Per the germline V gene, CDR1 is SGDLS and CDR2 is YYNGEE. The CDR3 has 12 amino acids. The CDR3 nucleotides read TGTACCAGCAGCCTCCGGACAGATACGCAGTATTTT. It is translated as CTSSLRTDTQYF.

This clonotype was counted ten times or more. The rearrangement joins TRBV18 to TRBJ2-7; D could derive from TRBD1 or TRBD2 (5 bases each). The V end was cut by 3 bases, the J end by 0 bases, with 12 bases between. This CDR3 comprises 15 residues. Germline V CDR1 and CDR2: KGHSH, LQKENI. CDR3 in amino acids: CASSPGTFSSYEQYF. The CDR3 DNA follows: TGTGCCAGCTCACCTGGGACCTTTAGCTCCTACGAGCAGTACTTC.